This T cell receptor beta chain was found in a study of Ad26.COV2.S vaccination and SARS-CoV-2 variants. Turning to this clone: Its target is unknown.

V gave up 4 bases and J gave up 1 base; unmatched junction bases: 3. The CDR3 totals 13 residues. The germline V gene encodes CDR1 SQVTM and CDR2 ANQGSEA. Repertoires were generated with immunoSEQ multiplex PCR, while TCRdb's copy carries only in-frame clones and drops some. Found here are 120,000 to 150,000 clones, roughly 85% of them singletons; the top ten hold around 5%. The study's findings and limits: Reported findings describe substantial breadth in spike-specific CD8+ and CD4+ T cell responses following vaccination.

This clonotype originated in a human donor who had recovered from COVID-19. The sequenced sample was peripheral blood, obtained after recovery from COVID-19. The gene calls are TRBV29-1 and TRBJ1-1; TRBD1 agrees at 7 bases. CDR3 sequence: CSVVGQWNTEAFF. The CDR3 bases are TGCAGCGTTGTGGGACAGTGGAACACTGAAGCTTTCTTT. The whole variable domain, remainder taken from reference TRBV29-1 and TRBJ1-1, is SAVISQKPSRDICQRGTSLTIQCQVDSQVTMMFWYRQQPGQSLTLIATANQGSEATYESGFVIDKFPISRPNLTFSTLTVSNMSPEDSSIYLCSVVGQWNTEAFFGQGTRLTVV.